This T cell receptor (beta chain) derives from a study of neurological immune-mediated disorders. For the study at large: Relapsing-remitting disease affected approximately 30, and secondary progressive 3, of 34 multiple sclerosis patients. Findings and limits, study-wide: The authors found no clinical or MRI feature associated with the multiple sclerosis repertoire cluster. The repertoires of 18 of 34 multiple sclerosis patients fell into one related-CDR3 cluster (a possible signature) under phylogenetic grouping.

TCRdb used MiXCR to reprocess the 5' RACE reads, holding one entry per CDR3 protein. The sample yields tens of thousands of distinct CDR3 sequences, 4.5% to 7% seen once. Points on this clonotype: The antigen remains undetermined.

CDR1 is SQVTM and CDR2 is ANQGSEA in the germline V gene. Germline trimming cut 3 bases from V and 4 bases from J; bases unmatched to any gene: 5. The CDR3 sequence is 15 residues long. For sorted libraries, the input was some 1 million CD4+ or CD8+ T cells. The receptor was isolated from a woman aged 18 to 35 with multiple sclerosis. The sequencing sample was made of CD4+ T cells from blood. V is TRBV29-1 and J is TRBJ2-5, with 13 nucleotides matching TRBD2. CDR3 sequence reads: CSVEGTSGDPETQYF. For the CDR3, the DNA is TGCAGCGTTGAGGGGACTAGCGGGGACCCAGAGACCCAGTACTTC.